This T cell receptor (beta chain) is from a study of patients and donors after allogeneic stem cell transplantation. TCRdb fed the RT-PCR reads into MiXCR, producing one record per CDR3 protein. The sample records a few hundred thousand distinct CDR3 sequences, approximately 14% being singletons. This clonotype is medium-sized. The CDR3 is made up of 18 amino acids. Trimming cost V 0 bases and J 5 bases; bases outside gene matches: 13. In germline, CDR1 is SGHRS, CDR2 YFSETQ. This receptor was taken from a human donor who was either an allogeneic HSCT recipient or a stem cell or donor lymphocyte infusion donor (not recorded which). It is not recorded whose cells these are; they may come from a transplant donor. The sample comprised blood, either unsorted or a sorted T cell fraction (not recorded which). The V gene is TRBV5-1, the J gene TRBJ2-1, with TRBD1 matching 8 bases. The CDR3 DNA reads TGCGCCAGCAGCTTGGCCAGTGTTGGGCAGGGGGCCAACAATGAGCAGTTCTTC. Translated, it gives CASSLASVGQGANNEQFF.